This T cell receptor beta chain was captured in a study of identical twins. One entry per CDR3 protein, called by TCRdb with MiXCR from the 5' RACE reads. The sample records about 100,000 distinct CDR3 sequences, 5.9% being singletons. At least ten counts were recorded for this clonotype. What it recognizes is unknown. Study outcomes and limitations: Zero-insertion analyses were open to partial confounding by invariant MAIT and iNKT cells. Twins' surplus sharing was weaker for beta out-of-frame sequences.

CDR1 DFQATT and CDR2 SNEGSKA come from the germline V gene (reference sequence). The CDR3 is 15 residues long. The junction had 6 bases not matched to a gene; V was cut back by 0 bases and J by 10 bases. V usage is TRBV20-1 and J usage is TRBJ2-3; 14 bases are shared with TRBD2. The receptor was derived from a woman aged 45-60 years in good health. Sequencing used memory T cells sorted from blood. The CDR3 protein is CSARDGTSGSIAQYF. The CDR3 nucleotides are TGCAGTGCTAGAGACGGGACTAGCGGGAGTATCGCGCAGTATTTT.